This TCR beta chain was retrieved from a study of blood T cells in healthy people across ages. A J-beta primer mix and a sample-barcoded 5' primer were used in a second PCR of roughly 6 to 12 cycles. Every cDNA was tagged by a template-switch adaptor with 12 random nucleotides. At least 3 million CDR3-containing paired-end reads were obtained per sample. In TCRdb, the 5' RACE reads were re-called with MiXCR into one record per CDR3 protein. The sample gives some 1,000,000 distinct CDR3 sequences, roughly 24% of which show up once; approximately 0.75% is in the top ten. CDR3 length: 18 amino acids. In germline, CDR1 is LGHNA, CDR2 YSLEER. As regards this clonotype: A read error may account for a junction end that differs from germline.

The same sample was also studied in work on T cells of mothers and their children.

Material for sequencing was blood. The TCR originated in a girl between 2 and 10 years old in good health. The chain uses TRBV4-3 and TRBJ1-2; D possibly corresponds to TRBD1 (6 bases). CDR3 region: CTSSQDVGWVRGSDGYTF. The CDR3 bases are TGCACCAGCAGCCAAGATGTTGGCTGGGTCAGGGGATCAGATGGCTACACCTTC.